These 7 T cell receptor beta chains were all obtained from the same sample, sequenced in a study of tumor-infiltrating lymphocytes in primary liver carcinoma. The investigators made TCR beta cDNA from roughly 0.45 ug total RNA, using a constant-region primer. Construction of TCR beta libraries relied on three successive nested multiplex PCR rounds employing slightly modified ARM-PCR. The opening two PCR rounds, ten to eleven cycles each, paired TRBV1-TRBV30 forward primers with a C-beta reverse primer. TCRdb reprocessed the multiplex PCR reads via MiXCR and lists one record per CDR3 protein. The data contain 95,000 to 150,000 distinct CDR3 sequences, 60% to 80% of them singletons. Unsorted bulk tissue, about 17-33 mg of it, served as the source for co-extraction of RNA and DNA. The sequenced material came from liver tumor tissue from sampling region 3. The subset denotes: tumor region T3, left-lateral pole. Receptor source: a woman aged 55-70 years with primary liver carcinoma and hepatitis B virus infection.

Notes on this clonotype: Germline and junction disagree at one end, which may indicate a read error. This sequence joins TRBV11-2 and TRBJ2-1; D gene unclear. The CDR3 covers 15 residues. Germline lookup yields CDR1 SGHAT and CDR2 FQNNGV. The CDR3 DNA reads TGTGCCAGCAACTTAGTAGGCGGCGCTTCCTTTGGGCCGTTCTTC. Translation gives CASNLVGGASFGPFF.

This clonotype was detected once. Mismatch with germline at one junction end may stem from a read error. The V call is TRBV11-1, the J call TRBJ2-1, with 9 nucleotides matching TRBD1. Germline lookup yields CDR1 SGHAT and CDR2 FQDESV (reference sequence). The CDR3 is made up of 20 amino acids. As DNA, the CDR3 is TGTGCCAGCAGCTCCCCCACCGGAACAGGGGGCTTTAGCTCCTACAATGGGCAGTTCTTC. It encodes CASSSPTGTGGFSSYNGQFF.

The chain joins TRBV7-9 to TRBJ1-1, with D possibly matching TRBD1 (5 bases). Per germline, CDR1 SEHNR and CDR2 FQNEAQ (reference sequence). The length of the CDR3 is 15 residues. V dropped 5 bases and J dropped 4 bases, with 17 bases sitting between them. The CDR3 DNA is TGTGCCAGCAGCCGACCGGTGACAAGGGGCACTGAAGCTTTCTTT. This codes for CASSRPVTRGTEAFF. Based on the CDR3 plus reference TRBV7-9 and TRBJ1-1, the full variable domain is DTGVSQNPRHKITKRGQNVTFRCDPISEHNRLYWYRQTLGQGPEFLTYFQNEAQLEKSRLLSDRFSAERPKGSFSTLEIQRTEQGDSAMYLCASSRPVTRGTEAFFGQGTRLTVV.

The chain is built from TRBV11-2 and TRBJ2-3, with D unclear. CDR3 length equals 15 residues. V was pared by 3 bases and J by 1 base, with 11 bases between. Germline values: CDR1 SGHAT, CDR2 FQNNGV. Here the CDR3 DNA reads TGTGCCAGCAGCTTCGGGCGAACCTGCACAGATACGCAGTATTTT. The encoded protein is CASSFGRTCTDTQYF.

In its sample, this clonotype was seen many times. A read error is possible here, since a much larger clone lies one base away. The chain uses TRBV11-3 and TRBJ1-1, with D unclear. The CDR3 is made up of 13 amino acids. Per the germline V gene, CDR1 is SGHNT and CDR2 is YENEEA. Deletions cut 5 bases from V and 11 bases from J, with 18 bases between. The CDR3 DNA is TGTGCCAGCAGCCCCTCCCCGGGCAGCAGGGCTTTCTTT. Translating it yields CASSPSPGSRAFF. The whole variable domain, filled in from reference TRBV11-3 and TRBJ1-1, reads EAGVVQSPRYKIIEKKQPVAFWCNPISGHNTLYWYLQNLGQGPELLIRYENEEAVDDSQLPKDRFSAERLKGVDSTLKIQPAELGDSAVYLCASSPSPGSRAFFGQGTRLTVV.

In this sample, this clonotype turned up once. Here the CDR3 omits its conserved ending phenylalanine or tryptophan, so a read error is the likely source. The chain is built from TRBV11-2 and TRBJ2-5, with a possible D match to TRBD1 (5 bases). Trimming removed 2 bases from V and 0 bases from J, with 13 bases in between. Germline V gene sequence: CDR1 SGHAT, CDR2 FQNNGV. This CDR3 contains 16 residues. DNA of the CDR3: TGTGCCAGCAGCTTATGGGCAGGGTGGTACCAAGAGACCCAGTACCTG. Translated: CASSLWAGWYQETQYL.

V usage is TRBV6-5 and J usage is TRBJ2-5, with 9 bases aligning to TRBD1. CDR3 length: 15 amino acids. Germline CDR1 MNHEY, CDR2 SVGAGI. V lost 9 bases to trimming and J lost 3 bases; unmatched junction nucleotides: 11. The CDR3 bases are TGTGCCAGTGGTTACTCGAGGGACAGGGAAGAGACCCAGTACTTC. This sequence encodes CASGYSRDREETQYF.